This entry concerns a single T cell receptor beta chain. The target antigen is unknown. This entry belongs to a study of cytomegalovirus exposure and HLA in healthy donors. Study-wide points: Among the sequence variants, a highly shared cluster was likely an artifact of sequencing. TRBV6-2, TRBV6-3 and other indistinguishable V segments were excluded.

The CDR3 is 15 amino acids. V trimming: 5 bases; J trimming: 5 bases; junction bases outside the gene matches: 5. Germline V gene sequence: CDR1 SEHNR, CDR2 FQNEAQ (reference sequence). Vbeta (60) and Jbeta (13) primers were used in the PCR. Sequenced by immunoSEQ multiplex PCR; TCRdb stores in-frame clones only, minus some. Here the sample spans more than 150,000 clones, approximately 84% being singletons. The clonotype originates from a girl aged 10-17 years in good health and CMV-seropositive. The source material was PBMCs. This sequence joins TRBV7-9 and TRBJ2-3; 12 positions agree with TRBD2. For the CDR3, the DNA is TGTGCCAGCAGCATACCGGGACTAGCGGGAGATACGCAGTATTTT. This encodes CASSIPGLAGDTQYF.